The 11 T cell receptor beta chains reported below all come from one sample, sequenced in a study of Ad26.COV2.S vaccination and SARS-CoV-2 variants. Sequencing used immunoSEQ multiplex PCR; TCRdb keeps in-frame clones, though not all of them. This table has fewer than 800,000 clones, roughly nine tenths appearing once. Treatment defined: some 20 received Ad26.COV2.S at low or high dose, single or two shots; a few received placebo; per-sample allocation not given. Day 63 after the first injection of vaccine or placebo was the sampling time. The material sequenced was peripheral blood, taken in a trial of Ad26.COV2.S vaccine versus placebo. These receptor sequences come from a person between 18 and 65 years old who received the Ad26.COV2.S COVID-19 vaccine or a placebo.

In this sample, this clone turned up a few times. The chain employs TRBV5-1 and TRBJ2-1; 9 nucleotides align to TRBD2. The CDR3 contains 15 residues. From germline, CDR1 is SGHRS and CDR2 YFSETQ. Germline trimming cut 0 bases from V and 7 bases from J; bases unmatched to any gene: 5. CDR3 region: CASSLAGGGANEQFF. For the CDR3, the DNA is TGCGCCAGCAGCTTGGCGGGCGGGGGGGCTAATGAGCAGTTCTTC.

V usage is TRBV2 and J usage is TRBJ2-1; D is possibly TRBD2 (6 bases). Trimming removed 10 bases at V and 10 bases at J, with 11 bases between. The CDR3 spans 10 residues. Germline V lookup: CDR1 SNHLY, CDR2 FYNNEI. In nucleotides, the CDR3 is TGTGCCACACTAGCTGTCGAGCAGTTCTTC. Translated, it gives CATLAVEQFF.

The CDR3 spells CASSSQPGATNEKLFF. The CDR3 DNA reads TGTGCCAGCAGCTCTCAACCGGGTGCAACTAATGAAAAACTGTTTTTT. The chain couples TRBV7-2 to TRBJ1-4, with D unresolved. Deletions cut 4 bases from V and 0 bases from J, with 12 bases between. Germline V gene sequence: CDR1 SGHTA, CDR2 FQGNSA. CDR3 length equals 16 residues.

This clone was detected a few times. The chain carries TRBV18 and TRBJ2-7, with a tentative D call TRBD1 (6 bases). The V end was cut by 3 bases, the J end by 0 bases, with 9 bases between. Germline V CDR1 and CDR2: KGHSH, LQKENI. The CDR3 is 14 amino acids. The CDR3: CASSPDRTSYEQYF. The CDR3 bases are TGTGCCAGCTCACCTGACAGGACCTCCTACGAGCAGTACTTC.

This clone came up a few times. The chain combines TRBV7-2 with TRBJ1-5; D is perhaps TRBD1 (6 bases). Germline assignment: CDR1 SGHTA and CDR2 FQGNSA. CDR3 length equals 15 residues. V dropped 5 bases and J dropped 3 bases, with 14 bases sitting between them. CDR3 in amino acids: CASSPWGAVNQPQHF. Here the CDR3 DNA reads TGTGCCAGCAGCCCCTGGGGGGCAGTCAATCAGCCCCAGCATTTT.

This rearrangement joins TRBV7-9 to TRBJ2-7; no clear D gene. Germline V gene lookup returns CDR1 SEHNR and CDR2 FQNEAQ (reference sequence). Trimming removed 4 bases at V and 2 bases at J, with 12 bases between. This CDR3 has 14 amino acids. For the CDR3, the DNA is TGTGCCAGCAGCTCCCGACCGACCCCCTACGAGCAGTACTTC. It is translated as CASSSRPTPYEQYF.

This chain's CDR3 is CASSLAGEQYF. CDR3 DNA sequence: TGTGCCAGCAGCCTGGCGGGCGAGCAGTACTTC. This chain uses TRBV5-6 with TRBJ2-7; tentatively, D is TRBD2 (5 bases). This CDR3 has 11 residues. The V end was cut by 4 bases, the J end by 6 bases, with 8 bases between. Germline lookup yields CDR1 SGHDT and CDR2 YYEEEE.

This clone was detected once. This sequence joins TRBV18 and TRBJ1-1; no reliable D call. Per germline, CDR1 KGHSH and CDR2 LQKENI. CDR3 length equals 12 residues. Between the trimmed V and J ends, which lost 3 bases and 3 bases, there was a span of 5 bases. DNA of the CDR3: TGTGCCAGCTCACCCCTGGACACTGAAGCTTTCTTT. Protein sequence: CASSPLDTEAFF. Full variable domain (remainder filled in from reference TRBV18 and TRBJ1-1): NAGVMQNPRHLVRRRGQEARLRCSPMKGHSHVYWYRQLPEEGLKFMVYLQKENIIDESGMPKERFSAEFPKEGPSILRIQQVVRGDSAAYFCASSPLDTEAFFGQGTRLTVV.

V gene TRBV12-3 or TRBV12-4 combines with J gene TRBJ1-2; 7 nucleotides line up with TRBD1. This CDR3 has 12 amino acids. V lost 3 bases and J lost 7; bases outside the gene matches: 2. CDR3 nucleotides: TGTGCCAGCAGTTTCGGGACAGCTGGCTACACCTTC. Encoded protein: CASSFGTAGYTF.

The CDR3 here is CASGLNVPGHEDTGELFF. CDR3 in DNA: TGTGCTAGTGGTTTAAACGTTCCGGGACATGAGGACACCGGGGAGCTGTTTTTT. The chain is built from TRBV12-5 and TRBJ2-2; D perhaps matches TRBD1 (6 bases). V was pared by 3 bases and J by 3 bases, with 20 bases between. Germline values: CDR1 LGHNT, CDR2 FRNRAP. The CDR3 is 18 residues long.

This clone was detected only once. The chain combines TRBV14 with TRBJ2-5; 8 bases align to TRBD1. V gave up 5 bases and J gave up 0 bases; unmatched junction bases: 8. Germline V gives CDR1 SGHDN, CDR2 FVKESK. The length of the CDR3 is 16 residues. Here the CDR3 reads CASSARTGSYQETQYF. CDR3 sequence (DNA): TGTGCCAGCAGCGCCCGGACAGGGAGCTACCAAGAGACCCAGTACTTC.